The T cell receptor beta chain described here comes from a study of response to subunit inactivated influenza vaccine. Study results and caveats: The authors put forward the suggestion that each seasonal influenza vaccination may bring in only a limited number of new T cells.

This clonotype showed up just a few times. The antigen remains unidentified. The CDR3 runs to 15 residues. J lost 4 bases, V lost 0 bases, and 5 bases had no gene match. CDR1 is SGHRS and CDR2 is YFSETQ in the germline V gene. MiXCR was run by TCRdb on the RT-PCR reads, yielding one entry per CDR3 protein. The table includes hundreds of thousands of distinct CDR3 sequences, about 18% detected once. This specimen consisted of PBMCs from blood, obtained roughly 5 days after vaccination. This chain uses TRBV5-1 with TRBJ2-7; 9 nucleotides align to TRBD2. This TCR was recovered from a man aged 50-59 years who received an inactivated influenza vaccine. CDR3 sequence reads: CASSLDSTSGYEQYF. In DNA, the CDR3 is TGCGCCAGCAGCTTGGATTCGACTAGCGGTTACGAGCAGTACTTC.